This TCR beta chain was retrieved from a study of T cells in Graves' hyperthyroidism and ophthalmopathy. This clonotype was found many times. Diagnoses rested on clinical symptoms, serum thyroxine and TRAb, thyroid ultrasound and orbital computed tomography. Amplification of TCR beta CDR3 regions was performed using RNA transcripts as template. The primer set for the first-round RT-PCR of the TCR CDR3 was HTBI. TCRdb re-called the multiplex PCR reads with MiXCR, one entry per CDR3 protein. The data show roughly 840,000 distinct CDR3 sequences, with approximately 40% seen just once and approximately 8.7% held by the top ten. The source material was blood. This clonotype was obtained from a man younger than 35 with Graves' hyperthyroidism.

The CDR3 DNA is TGCAGTGCTAGAGAGCTGACAGGGAACACTGAAGCTTTCTTT. Translating it yields CSARELTGNTEAFF. The chain has TRBV20-1 and TRBJ1-1; weak D call: TRBD1 (6 bases). CDR1 is DFQATT and CDR2 is SNEGSKA in the germline V gene (reference sequence). Trimming took off 0 bases at V and 1 base at J, with 9 bases between the two ends. CDR3 length: 14 amino acids.